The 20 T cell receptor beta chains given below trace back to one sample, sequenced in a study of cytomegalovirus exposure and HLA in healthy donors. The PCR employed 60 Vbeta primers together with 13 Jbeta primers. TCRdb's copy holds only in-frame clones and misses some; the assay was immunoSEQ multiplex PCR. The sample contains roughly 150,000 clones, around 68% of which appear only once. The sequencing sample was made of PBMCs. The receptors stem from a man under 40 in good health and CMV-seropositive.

The chain's CDR3 is CATSGQGNYGYTF. For the CDR3, the DNA is TGTGCCACCAGCGGACAGGGGAACTATGGCTACACCTTC. V gene TRBV15 combines with J gene TRBJ1-2; TRBD1 aligns across 9 bases. Germline loops: CDR1 LNHNV, CDR2 YYDKDF (reference sequence). The CDR3 runs 13 residues. The V segment lost 5 bases and the J segment 2 bases; nucleotides outside the gene matches: 0.

CDR3 residues: CASSPNRENTEAFF. Here the CDR3 DNA reads TGTGCCAGCTCACCAAACAGGGAGAACACTGAAGCTTTCTTT. The chain recombines TRBV18 with TRBJ1-1; D perhaps matches TRBD1 (6 bases). Germline CDR1 reads KGHSH; CDR2 reads LQKENI. Trimming stripped 2 bases from V and 1 base from J, with 8 bases between. The CDR3 sequence is 14 residues long. Full variable domain (remainder filled in from reference TRBV18 and TRBJ1-1): NAGVMQNPRHLVRRRGQEARLRCSPMKGHSHVYWYRQLPEEGLKFMVYLQKENIIDESGMPKERFSAEFPKEGPSILRIQQVVRGDSAAYFCASSPNRENTEAFFGQGTRLTVV.

This CDR3 is CASSSPGSGRAAYEQYF. CDR3 in DNA: TGTGCCAGCAGCTCCCCGGGTAGCGGGAGGGCGGCCTACGAGCAGTACTTC. The chain uses TRBV7-2 and TRBJ2-7; TRBD2 matches 11 bases. Germline assignment: CDR1 SGHTA and CDR2 FQGNSA. This CDR3 spans 17 amino acids. V dropped 4 bases and J dropped 2; count of bases not matched to a gene: 10.

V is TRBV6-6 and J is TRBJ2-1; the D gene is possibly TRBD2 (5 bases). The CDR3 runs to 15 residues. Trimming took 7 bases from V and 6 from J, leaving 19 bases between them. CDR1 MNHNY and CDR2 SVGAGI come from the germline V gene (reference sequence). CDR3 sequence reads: CASTHSVGSANEQFF. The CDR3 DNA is TGTGCCAGCACTCATAGCGTGGGAAGCGCCAATGAGCAGTTCTTC.

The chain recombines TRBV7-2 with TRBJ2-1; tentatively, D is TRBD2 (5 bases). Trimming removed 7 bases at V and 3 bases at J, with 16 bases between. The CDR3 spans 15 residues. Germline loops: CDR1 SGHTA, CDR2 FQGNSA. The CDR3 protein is CASTFLARLYNEQFF. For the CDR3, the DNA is TGTGCCAGCACCTTTCTAGCTAGGCTCTACAATGAGCAGTTCTTC.

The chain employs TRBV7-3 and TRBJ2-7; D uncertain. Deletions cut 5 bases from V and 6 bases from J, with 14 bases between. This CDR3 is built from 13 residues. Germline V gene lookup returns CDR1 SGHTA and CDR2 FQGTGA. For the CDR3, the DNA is TGTGCCAGCAGCCTCTCCCCTGGCGGCGAGCAGTACTTC. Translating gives CASSLSPGGEQYF.

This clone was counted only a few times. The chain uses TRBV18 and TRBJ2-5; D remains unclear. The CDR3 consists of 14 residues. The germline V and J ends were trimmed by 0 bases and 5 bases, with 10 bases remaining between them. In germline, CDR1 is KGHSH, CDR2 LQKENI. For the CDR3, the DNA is TGTGCCAGCTCACCACCAACCACTCGGGAGACCCAGTACTTC. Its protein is CASSPPTTRETQYF.

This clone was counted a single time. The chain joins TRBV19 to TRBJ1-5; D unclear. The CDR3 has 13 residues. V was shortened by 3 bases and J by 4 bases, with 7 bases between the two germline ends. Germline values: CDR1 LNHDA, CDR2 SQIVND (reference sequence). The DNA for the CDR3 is TGTGCCAGTAGTATCACGGGGAATCAGCCCCAGCATTTT. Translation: CASSITGNQPQHF.

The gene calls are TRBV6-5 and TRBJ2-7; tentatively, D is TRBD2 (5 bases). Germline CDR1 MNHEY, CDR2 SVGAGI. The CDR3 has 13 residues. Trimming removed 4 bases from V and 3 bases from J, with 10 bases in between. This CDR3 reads CASSFGVDYEQYF. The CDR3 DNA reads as TGTGCCAGCAGTTTCGGGGTTGACTACGAGCAGTACTTC.

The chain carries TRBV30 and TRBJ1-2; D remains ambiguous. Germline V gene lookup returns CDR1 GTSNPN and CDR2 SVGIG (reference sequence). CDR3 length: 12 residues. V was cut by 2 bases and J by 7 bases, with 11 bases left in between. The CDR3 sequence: CAWSQWYSGYTF. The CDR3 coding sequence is TGTGCCTGGAGTCAATGGTACTCTGGCTACACCTTC. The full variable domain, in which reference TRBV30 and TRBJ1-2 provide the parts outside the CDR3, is SQTIHQWPATLVQPVGSPLSLECTVEGTSNPNLYWYRQAAGRGLQLLFYSVGIGQISSEVPQNLSASRPQDRQFILSSKKLLLSDSGFYLCAWSQWYSGYTFGSGTRLTVV.

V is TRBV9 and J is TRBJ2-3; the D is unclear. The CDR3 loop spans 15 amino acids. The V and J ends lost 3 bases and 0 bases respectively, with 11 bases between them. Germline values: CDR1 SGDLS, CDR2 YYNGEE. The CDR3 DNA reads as TGTGCCAGCAGCGGTGGGCAGCCGAGCACAGATACGCAGTATTTT. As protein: CASSGGQPSTDTQYF.

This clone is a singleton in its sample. This chain's CDR3 is CASYMGNLAGVPNEQFF. CDR3 coding DNA: TGTGCCAGCTACATGGGCAATCTAGCGGGAGTTCCCAATGAGCAGTTCTTC. The V and J genes are TRBV21-1 and TRBJ2-1; the DNA was not compared with TRBD2, the D call given in the table. TRBV21-1 is classified as a pseudogene. CDR3 length equals 17 residues.

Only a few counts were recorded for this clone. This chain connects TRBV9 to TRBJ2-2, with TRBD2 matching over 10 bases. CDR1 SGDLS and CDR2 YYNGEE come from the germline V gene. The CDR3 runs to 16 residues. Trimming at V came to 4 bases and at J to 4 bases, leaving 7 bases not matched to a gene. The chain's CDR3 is CASSRGAGGVTGELFF. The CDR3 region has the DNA TGTGCCAGCAGCCGAGGAGCGGGAGGGGTCACCGGGGAGCTGTTTTTT.

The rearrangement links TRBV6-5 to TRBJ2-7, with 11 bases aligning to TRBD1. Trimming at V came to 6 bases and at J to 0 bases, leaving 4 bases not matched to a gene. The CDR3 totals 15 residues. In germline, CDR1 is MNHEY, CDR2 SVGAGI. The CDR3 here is CASRGGQGASYEQYF. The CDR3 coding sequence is TGTGCCAGCAGGGGTGGACAGGGGGCCTCCTACGAGCAGTACTTC.

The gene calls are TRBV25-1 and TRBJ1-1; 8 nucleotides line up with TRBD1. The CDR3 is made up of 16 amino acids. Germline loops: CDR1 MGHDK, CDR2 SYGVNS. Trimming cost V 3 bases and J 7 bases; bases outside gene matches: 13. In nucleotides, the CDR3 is TGTGCCAGCAGTGATGCTGTACAGGGGGATTTTGGTGAAGCTTTCTTT. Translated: CASSDAVQGDFGEAFF.

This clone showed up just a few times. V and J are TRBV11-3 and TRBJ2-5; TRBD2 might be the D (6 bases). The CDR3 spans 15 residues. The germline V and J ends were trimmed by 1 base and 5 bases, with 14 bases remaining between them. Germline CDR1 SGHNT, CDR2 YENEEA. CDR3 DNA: TGTGCCAGCAGCTTAGGCGGGGAAACCGGGGAGACCCAGTACTTC. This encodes CASSLGGETGETQYF.

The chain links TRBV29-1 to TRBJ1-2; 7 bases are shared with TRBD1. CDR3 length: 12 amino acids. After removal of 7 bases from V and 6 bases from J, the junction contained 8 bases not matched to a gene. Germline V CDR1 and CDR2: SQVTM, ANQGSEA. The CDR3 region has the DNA TGCAGCGGGGGACAGCCCGCGGATGGCTACACCTTC. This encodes CSGGQPADGYTF.

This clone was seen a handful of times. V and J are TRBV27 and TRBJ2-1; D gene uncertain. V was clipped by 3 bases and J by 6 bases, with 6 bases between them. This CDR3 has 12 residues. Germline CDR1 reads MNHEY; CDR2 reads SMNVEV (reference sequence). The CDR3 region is CASSLRGNEQFF. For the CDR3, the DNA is TGTGCCAGCAGTTTGCGAGGCAATGAGCAGTTCTTC.

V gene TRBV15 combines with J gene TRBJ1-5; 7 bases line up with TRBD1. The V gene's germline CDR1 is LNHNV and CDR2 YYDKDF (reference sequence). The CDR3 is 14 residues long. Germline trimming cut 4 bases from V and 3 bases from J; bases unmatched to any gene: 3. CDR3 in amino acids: CATSMQGDNQPQHF. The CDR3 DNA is TGTGCCACCAGCATGCAGGGGGACAATCAGCCCCAGCATTTT.

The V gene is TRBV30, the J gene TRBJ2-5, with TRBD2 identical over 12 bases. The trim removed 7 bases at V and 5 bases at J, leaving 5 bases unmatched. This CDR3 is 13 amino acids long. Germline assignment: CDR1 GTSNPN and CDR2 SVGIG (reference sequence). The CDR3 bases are TGTGCCTCTAGCGGGAGGGGCTACGAGACCCAGTACTTC. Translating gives CASSGRGYETQYF.